A selection of T cell receptor beta chains follows, all from one sample in a study of metastatic and nonmetastatic thyroid tumors. TCRdb re-called the PCR reads through MiXCR. The sample yields some 27,000 clones, 3.7% seen once. Sequenced: blood. All receptors come from a male donor with papillary thyroid cancer or a benign thyroid nodule (not recorded which). Some clones in this sample may be carry-over from other donors' samples. Both conserved end residues are part of each CDR3. The D gene is left open where the match is weak. Clone size is not always given. Where it is, it says once, few, many or a class for expanded clones.

TRBJ2-3 many . TRBV5-8 CASSLRTEEYF TGTGCCAGCAGCCTACGGACAGAAGAGTATTTT
TRBJ2-2 medium-sized . TRBV24-1 CATSDPSGGSNTGELFF TGTGCCACCAGTGATCCGTCAGGGGGGTCGAACACCGGGGAGCTGTTTTTT
TRBJ1-2 . . TRBV5-1 CASSFRNMNYGYTF TGCGCCAGCAGCTTTCGTAATATGAACTATGGCTACACCTTC
TRBJ1-6 few . TRBV12-3/TRBV12-4 CASSFGRANSPLHF TGTGCCAGCAGTTTTGGGAGAGCGAATTCACCCCTCCACTTT
TRBJ2-1 many TRBD2 TRBV3-1 CASSPLAGVNEQFF TGTGCCAGCAGCCCCCTAGCGGGAGTTAATGAGCAGTTCTTC
TRBJ2-1 . TRBD2 TRBV12-3/TRBV12-4 CASSDGLAGGYEQFF TGTGCCAGCAGTGACGGACTAGCGGGCGGGTATGAGCAGTTCTTC
TRBJ2-5 many . TRBV28 CASTPSVRATQYF TGTGCCAGCACCCCCTCGGTGAGAGCGACCCAGTACTTC
TRBJ1-1 medium-sized . TRBV12-3/TRBV12-4 CASKDGTWNTEAFF TGTGCCAGCAAAGATGGGACGTGGAACACTGAAGCTTTCTTT
TRBJ1-5 few . TRBV28 CASSLGQGFRQPQHF TGTGCCAGCAGTTTGGGGCAGGGGTTCAGGCAGCCCCAGCATTTT
TRBJ2-1 many TRBD2 TRBV13 CASRLSGRANRNEQFF TGTGCCAGCAGGCTCAGCGGGAGGGCCAACCGGAATGAGCAGTTCTTC
TRBJ1-2 many . TRBV11-2 CASSQGGTVNYGYTF TGTGCCAGCAGCCAGGGAGGGACGGTAAACTATGGCTACACCTTC
TRBJ2-7 medium-sized TRBD2 TRBV28 CASRPAGLNYEQYF TGTGCCAGCAGACCAGCGGGATTGAACTACGAGCAGTACTTC
TRBJ2-7 few TRBD1 TRBV6-1 CATSGTAYSYEQYF TGTGCCACTTCCGGGACAGCCTATTCCTACGAGCAGTACTTC
TRBJ2-2 . . TRBV6-5 CAISYVARILVGTGELFF TGTGCCATCAGTTACGTAGCGCGAATACTAGTCGGCACCGGGGAGCTGTTTTTT
TRBJ1-2 . . TRBV2 CASSGYRDGGGYTF TGTGCCAGCAGCGGCTACAGGGACGGTGGTGGCTACACCTTC
TRBJ1-5 . . TRBV5-1 CASSQRKTRGCNQPQHF TGCGCCAGCAGCCAACGGAAGACCCGGGGTTGCAATCAGCCCCAGCATTTT
TRBJ2-3 medium-sized . TRBV6-2/TRBV6-3 CASSYLGPSTDTQYF TGTGCCAGCAGTTACCTAGGTCCCAGCACAGATACGCAGTATTTT
TRBJ2-1 few TRBD2 TRBV5-1 CASSTGTSGKEGQFF TGCGCCAGCAGCACCGGGACTAGCGGAAAAGAGGGGCAGTTCTTC
TRBJ2-7 medium-sized . TRBV12-3/TRBV12-4 CASSLDSYEQYF TGTGCCAGCAGTTTAGATTCCTACGAGCAGTACTTC
TRBJ1-6 few TRBD1 TRBV6-2/TRBV6-3 CASLRQGKCSPLHF TGTGCCAGCTTGAGACAGGGGAAATGTTCACCCCTCCACTTT
TRBJ1-5 medium-sized . TRBV6-1 CASRTAAQPQHF TGTGCCAGCCGGACAGCCGCTCAGCCCCAGCATTTT
TRBJ1-1 many . TRBV11-1 CASSFEWGNTEAFF TGTGCCAGCAGCTTTGAGTGGGGGAACACTGAAGCTTTCTTT
TRBJ1-5 few . TRBV6-2/TRBV6-3 CASLSSGAGWLQPQHF TGTGCCAGCTTGTCGTCAGGGGCAGGATGGTTACAGCCCCAGCATTTT
TRBJ1-2 few TRBD1 TRBV20-1 CSASRDRGLRGYTF TGCAGTGCTAGTCGGGACAGGGGGTTGAGGGGCTACACCTTC
TRBJ2-3 many . TRBV29-1 CSVEDRRRLNTDTQYF TGCAGCGTTGAAGATCGACGACGGCTAAACACAGATACGCAGTATTTT
TRBJ1-3 few . TRBV20-1 CSASLQQYSGNTIYF TGCAGTGCTAGCCTTCAGCAGTACTCTGGAAACACCATATATTTT
TRBJ2-4 many . TRBV12-3/TRBV12-4 CASSSLAKNIQYF TGTGCCAGCAGTTCTCTAGCCAAAAACATTCAGTACTTC
TRBJ2-1 few . TRBV29-1 CSVSGRAYNEQFF TGCAGCGTTAGTGGGAGAGCCTACAATGAGCAGTTCTTC
TRBJ1-1 few TRBD1 TRBV19 CASSMTGGTEAFF TGTGCCAGTAGTATGACAGGGGGCACTGAAGCTTTCTTT
TRBJ2-7 many TRBD2 TRBV20-1 CSARPGQPLIGTSAGYEQYF TGCAGTGCTAGACCGGGACAGCCTTTAATCGGGACTAGCGCAGGCTACGAGCAGTACTTC
TRBJ1-2 . TRBD1 TRBV5-6 CASSLIGTGKDLGLNYGYTF TGTGCCAGCAGCCTAATCGGGACAGGAAAGGATCTAGGGCTTAACTATGGCTACACCTTC
TRBJ1-2 medium-sized TRBD1 TRBV28 CASSPGQGYGYTF TGTGCCAGCAGTCCTGGACAGGGTTATGGCTACACCTTC
TRBJ1-3 . . TRBV6-5 CASSYMSSGNTIYF TGTGCCAGCAGTTACATGAGCTCTGGAAACACCATATATTTT
TRBJ2-1 few TRBD2 TRBV12-3/TRBV12-4 CASSFAGGLGNEQFF TGTGCCAGCAGTTTCGCGGGAGGGCTTGGCAATGAGCAGTTCTTC
TRBJ2-3 . TRBD2 TRBV6-4 CASSEGASGTDTQYF TGTGCCAGCAGTGAAGGGGCTAGCGGGACAGATACGCAGTATTTT
TRBJ1-5 . . TRBV28 CASIGVGNQPQHF TGTGCCAGCATAGGGGTTGGCAATCAGCCCCAGCATTTT
TRBJ1-5 many . TRBV27 CASSARWGPQPQHF TGTGCCAGCAGTGCCCGGTGGGGACCTCAGCCCCAGCATTTT
TRBJ2-1 many . TRBV29-1 CSVSGPAYNEQFF TGCAGCGTTTCGGGCCCCGCCTACAATGAGCAGTTCTTC
TRBJ2-3 . . TRBV11-3 CASSQPGQLNTDTQYF TGTGCCAGCAGCCAGCCCGGACAGCTAAACACAGATACGCAGTATTTT
TRBJ1-2 . . TRBV20-1 CSARETVYGYTF TGCAGTGCTAGAGAAACAGTATATGGCTACACCTTC
TRBJ1-1 few . TRBV15 CVTIRNTEAFF TGTGTCACCATCCGGAACACTGAAGCTTTCTTT
TRBJ2-1 medium-sized TRBD2 TRBV6-5 CASSYLASGSGRDNEQFF TGTGCCAGCAGTTACTTGGCAAGTGGTAGCGGGAGGGACAATGAGCAGTTCTTC